A selection of T cell receptor beta chains follows, all from one sample in a study of cytomegalovirus exposure and HLA in healthy donors. TCRdb keeps only in-frame clones here, not all; method: immunoSEQ multiplex PCR. This sample carries 100,000 to 120,000 clones, 78% of them seen once, and the ten largest clones take around 1.2%. Input material: PBMCs. These receptors all stem from a man aged 25 to 40 in good health and CMV-seronegative. The CDR3 runs from the conserved cysteine through the conserved F or W. The order of the fields is D gene, J gene, clone size, V gene, CDR3 DNA, CDR3 protein. D genes are given only for firm matches. Expanded clones are given a class, and other clones once, few, many or no size at all.

TRBD1 TRBJ2-5 few TRBV6-6 TGTGCCAGCAGTTCCCGACAGGGACGTAATTCTGAGACCCAGTACTTC CASSSRQGRNSETQYF
. TRBJ1-5 . TRBV28 TGTGCCAGCAGCCCCCTCGACAGAGCCGATCAGCCCCAGCATTTT CASSPLDRADQPQHF
TRBD1 TRBJ1-1 few TRBV6-5 TGTGCCAGCAGTCGAACAGGGGGAGGAACTGAAGCTTTCTTT CASSRTGGGTEAFF
. TRBJ2-1 . TRBV6-5 TGTGCCAGCAGTCGACTGGCCCCCTACAATGAGCAGTTCTTC CASSRLAPYNEQFF
TRBD2 TRBJ2-1 . TRBV9 TGTGCCAGCGGAGGGGGGGGACTAGCATACAATGAGCAGTTCTTC CASGGGGLAYNEQFF
TRBD1 TRBJ1-1 . TRBV7-2 TGTGCCAGCAGCATGGGAGTGGGGACAGGGCTTACTGAAGCTTTCTTT CASSMGVGTGLTEAFF
. TRBJ1-1 few TRBV27 TGTGCCAGCCGTTTTGGAGGGAATTGGCCCACTGAAGCTTTCTTT CASRFGGNWPTEAFF
TRBD2 TRBJ2-1 . TRBV5-5 TGTGCCAGCAGCTTCTGGGGGGGAGTGCTCAATGAGCAGTTCTTC CASSFWGGVLNEQFF
. TRBJ2-7 . TRBV5-4 TGTGCCAGCAGCGAGTTGGAGGCCGAGCAGTACTTC CASSELEAEQYF
. TRBJ1-2 few TRBV4-1 TGCGCCAGCAGCCCAGAGGACGCGGGTAGAAGGTATGGCTACACCTTC CASSPEDAGRRYGYTF
TRBD1 TRBJ1-3 . TRBV30 TGTGCCTGGCCTAGACAGGGCAATGGAAACACCATATATTTT CAWPRQGNGNTIYF
. TRBJ2-1 . TRBV29-1 TGCAGCGTGGGTCCGCTACTACGCAACCGGGAGCAGTTCTTC CSVGPLLRNREQFF
. TRBJ2-2 . TRBV10-1 TGCGCCAGCAGTTTTAGTGGGCCGGGGGAGCTGTTTTTT CASSFSGPGELFF
TRBD2 TRBJ2-5 . TRBV4-3 TGCGCCAGCAGCTCACTCCCGGCTAGCGGGCAAGAGACCCAGTACTTC CASSSLPASGQETQYF
. TRBJ1-2 . TRBV28 TGTGCCAGCAGTTTTCCAGGGAACTATGGCTACACCTTC CASSFPGNYGYTF
. TRBJ1-5 . TRBV2 TGTGCCAGCAGCAAAAAGACAGACAATCAGCCCCAGCATTTT CASSKKTDNQPQHF
. TRBJ2-7 . TRBV4-1 TGCGCCAGCAGCCAAACACCGGGACAATCCTACGAGCAGTACTTC CASSQTPGQSYEQYF
TRBD1 TRBJ1-1 . TRBV6-5 TGTGCCAGCAGTTATGGAGGGGGACAGGCGGGGACTGAAGCTTTCTTT CASSYGGGQAGTEAFF
TRBD1 TRBJ2-3 . TRBV6-5 TGTGCCAGCAGTTATCCGGACAGGGACACAGATACGCAGTATTTT CASSYPDRDTDTQYF
TRBD1 TRBJ1-2 . TRBV6-5 TGTGCCAGCTCGGACAGGGGTGACTATGGCTACACCTTC CASSDRGDYGYTF
TRBD2 TRBJ2-2 . TRBV5-1 TGCGCCAGCAGCGCACTCTTAGCGGGCCAGAACACCGGGGAGCTGTTTTTT CASSALLAGQNTGELFF
TRBD2 TRBJ2-7 . TRBV7-8 TGTGCCAGCAGTCGCCGACTAGCGGGGGGGCGCGAGCAGTACTTC CASSRRLAGGREQYF
TRBD1 TRBJ2-1 . TRBV29-1 TGCAGCGCCACCAAGACAGGGGGCTACAATGAGCAGTTCTTC CSATKTGGYNEQFF
. TRBJ1-1 . TRBV2 TGTGCCAGCAGCCTCGGAGAGAACACTGAAGCTTTCTTT CASSLGENTEAFF
TRBD1 TRBJ2-5 . TRBV5-4 TGTGCCAGCAGCTCGGACAGGAGACAAGAGACCCAGTACTTC CASSSDRRQETQYF
. TRBJ2-1 . TRBV5-1 TGCGCCAGCAGCTTGGCAACTAATCACGGGGATGAGCAGTTCTTC CASSLATNHGDEQFF
TRBD2 TRBJ2-5 . TRBV25-1 TGTGCCAGCAGACGGGGGGAGACCCAGCACTTC CASRRGETQHF
TRBD1 TRBJ1-4 few TRBV11-3 TGTGCCAGCAGCGAGGGACAGGTCGGGGAAAAACTGTTTTTT CASSEGQVGEKLFF
TRBD1 TRBJ2-1 few TRBV27 TGTGCCAGCAGTTCGGACGGACAGGGCAATGAGCAGTTCTTC CASSSDGQGNEQFF
TRBD2 TRBJ2-3 . TRBV5-1 TGCGCCAGCAGCTCGGGACTAGCGGACACAGATACGCAGTATTTT CASSSGLADTDTQYF
. TRBJ2-7 . TRBV9 TGTGCCAGCAGCGTAGACAGCTACGAGCAGTACTTC CASSVDSYEQYF
. TRBJ2-7 . TRBV5-1 TGCGCCAGCAGCTTGGGTGTCAGCGGCTACGAGGAGCAGTACTTC CASSLGVSGYEEQYF